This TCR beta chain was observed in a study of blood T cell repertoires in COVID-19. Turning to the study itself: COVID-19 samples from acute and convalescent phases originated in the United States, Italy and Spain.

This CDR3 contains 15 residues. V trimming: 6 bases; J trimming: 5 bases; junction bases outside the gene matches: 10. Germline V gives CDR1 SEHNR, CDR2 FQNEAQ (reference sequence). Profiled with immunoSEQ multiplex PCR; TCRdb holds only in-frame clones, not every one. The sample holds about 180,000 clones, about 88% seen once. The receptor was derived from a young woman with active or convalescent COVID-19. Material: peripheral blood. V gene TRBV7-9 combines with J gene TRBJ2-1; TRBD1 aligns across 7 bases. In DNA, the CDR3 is TGTGCCAGCAGTCGGGGACAGCCCTTCGACAATGAGCAGTTCTTC. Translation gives CASSRGQPFDNEQFF.